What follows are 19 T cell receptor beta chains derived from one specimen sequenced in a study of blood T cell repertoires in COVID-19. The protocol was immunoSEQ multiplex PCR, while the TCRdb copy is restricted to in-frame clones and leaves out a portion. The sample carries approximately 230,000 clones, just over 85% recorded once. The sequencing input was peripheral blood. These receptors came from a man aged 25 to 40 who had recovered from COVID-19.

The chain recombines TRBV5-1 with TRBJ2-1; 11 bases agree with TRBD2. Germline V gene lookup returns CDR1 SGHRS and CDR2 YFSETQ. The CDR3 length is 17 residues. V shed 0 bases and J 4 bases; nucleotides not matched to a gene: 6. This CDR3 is CASSLVLAGGSYNEQFF. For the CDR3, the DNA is TGCGCCAGCAGCTTGGTGCTAGCGGGGGGTTCTTACAATGAGCAGTTCTTC.

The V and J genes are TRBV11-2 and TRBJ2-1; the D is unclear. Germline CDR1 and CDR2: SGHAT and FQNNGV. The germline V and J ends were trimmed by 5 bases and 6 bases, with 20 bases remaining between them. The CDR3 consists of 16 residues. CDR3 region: CASSPIRTRKRNEQFF. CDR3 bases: TGTGCCAGCAGCCCCATCCGTACCAGAAAACGCAATGAGCAGTTCTTC.

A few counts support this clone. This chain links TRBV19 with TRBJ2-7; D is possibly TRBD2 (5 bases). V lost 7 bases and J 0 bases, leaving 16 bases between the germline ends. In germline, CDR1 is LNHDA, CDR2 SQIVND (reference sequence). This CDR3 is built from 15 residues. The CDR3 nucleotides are TGTGCCAGTAAGGCAGATTTTGGACTCTCCTACGAGCAGTACTTC. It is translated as CASKADFGLSYEQYF.

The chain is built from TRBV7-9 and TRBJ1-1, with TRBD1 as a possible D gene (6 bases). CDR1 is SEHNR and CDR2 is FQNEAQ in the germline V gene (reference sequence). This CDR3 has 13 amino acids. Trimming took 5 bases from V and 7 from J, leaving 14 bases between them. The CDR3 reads CASSPQGLLEAFF. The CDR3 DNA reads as TGTGCCAGCAGCCCCCAGGGGTTGCTTGAAGCTTTCTTT.

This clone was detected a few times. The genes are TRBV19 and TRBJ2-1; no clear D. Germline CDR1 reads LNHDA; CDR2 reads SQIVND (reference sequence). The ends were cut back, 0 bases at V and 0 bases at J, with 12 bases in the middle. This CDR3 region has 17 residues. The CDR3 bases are TGTGCCAGTAGTATAGATCTTACTACCTTCTCCTACAATGAGCAGTTCTTC. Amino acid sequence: CASSIDLTTFSYNEQFF.

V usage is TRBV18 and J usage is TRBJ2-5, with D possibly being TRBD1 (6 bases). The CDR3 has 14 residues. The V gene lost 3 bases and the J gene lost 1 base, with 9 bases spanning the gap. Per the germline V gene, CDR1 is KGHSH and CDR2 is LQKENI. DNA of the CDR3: TGTGCCAGCTCACCCCGGGACACCCAAGAGACCCAGTACTTC. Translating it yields CASSPRDTQETQYF. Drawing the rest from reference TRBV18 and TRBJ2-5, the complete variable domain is NAGVMQNPRHLVRRRGQEARLRCSPMKGHSHVYWYRQLPEEGLKFMVYLQKENIIDESGMPKERFSAEFPKEGPSILRIQQVVRGDSAAYFCASSPRDTQETQYFGPGTRLLVL.

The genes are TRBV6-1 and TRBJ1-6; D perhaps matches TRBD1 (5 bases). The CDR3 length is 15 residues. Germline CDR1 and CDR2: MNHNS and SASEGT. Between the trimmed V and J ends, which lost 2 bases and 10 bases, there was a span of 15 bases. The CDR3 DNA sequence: TGTGCCAGCAGTGAACAGGGTCAAGGCTTCTCACCCCTCCACTTT. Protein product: CASSEQGQGFSPLHF.

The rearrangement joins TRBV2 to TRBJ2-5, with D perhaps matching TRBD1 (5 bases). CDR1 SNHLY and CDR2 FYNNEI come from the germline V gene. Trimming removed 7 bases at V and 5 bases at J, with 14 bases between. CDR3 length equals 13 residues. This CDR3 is CASTRTSVETQYF. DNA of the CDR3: TGTGCCAGCACTCGGACAAGTGTGGAGACCCAGTACTTC. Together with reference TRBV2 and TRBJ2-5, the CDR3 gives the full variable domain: EPEVTQTPSHQVTQMGQEVILRCVPISNHLYFYWYRQILGQKVEFLVSFYNNEISEKSEIFDDQFSVERPDGSNFTLKIRSTKLEDSAMYFCASTRTSVETQYFGPGTRLLVL.

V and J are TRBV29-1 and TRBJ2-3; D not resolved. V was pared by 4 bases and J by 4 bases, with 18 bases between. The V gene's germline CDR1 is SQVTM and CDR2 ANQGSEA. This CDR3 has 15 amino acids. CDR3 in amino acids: CSVGQSMVIADTQYF. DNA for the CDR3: TGCAGCGTTGGGCAGTCCATGGTCATCGCAGATACGCAGTATTTT.

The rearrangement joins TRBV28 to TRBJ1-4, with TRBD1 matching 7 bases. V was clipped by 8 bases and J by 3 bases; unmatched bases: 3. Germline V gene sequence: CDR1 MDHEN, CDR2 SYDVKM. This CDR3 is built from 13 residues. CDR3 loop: CASGQVANEKLFF. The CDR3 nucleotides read TGTGCCAGCGGACAGGTTGCTAATGAAAAACTGTTTTTT.

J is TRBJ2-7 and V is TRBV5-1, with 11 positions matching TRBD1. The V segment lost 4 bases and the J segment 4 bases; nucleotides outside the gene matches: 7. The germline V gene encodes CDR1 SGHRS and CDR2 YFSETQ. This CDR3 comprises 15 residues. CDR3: CASSNRDRGVYEQYF. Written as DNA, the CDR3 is TGCGCCAGCAGCAACCGGGACAGGGGGGTTTACGAGCAGTACTTC. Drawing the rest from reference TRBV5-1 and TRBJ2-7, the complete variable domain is KAGVTQTPRYLIKTRGQQVTLSCSPISGHRSVSWYQQTPGQGLQFLFEYFSETQRNKGNFPGRFSGRQFSNSRSEMNVSTLELGDSALYLCASSNRDRGVYEQYFGPGTRLTVT.

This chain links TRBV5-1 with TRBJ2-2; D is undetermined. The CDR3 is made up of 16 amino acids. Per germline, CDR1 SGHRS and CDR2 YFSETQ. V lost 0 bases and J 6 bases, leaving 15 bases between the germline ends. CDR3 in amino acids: CASSLDFAPAAGELFF. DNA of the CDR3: TGCGCCAGCAGCTTGGATTTCGCTCCGGCGGCCGGGGAGCTGTTTTTT.

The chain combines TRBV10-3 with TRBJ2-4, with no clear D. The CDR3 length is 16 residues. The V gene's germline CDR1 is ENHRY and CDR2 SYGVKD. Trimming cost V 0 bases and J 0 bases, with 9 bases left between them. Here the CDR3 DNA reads TGTGCCATCAGTGAGTCCCAGGCCATAGCCAAAAACATTCAGTACTTC. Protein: CAISESQAIAKNIQYF.

This chain's CDR3 is CASSEAGGVEAFF. CDR3 DNA sequence: TGTGCCAGCAGTGAAGCTGGGGGGGTGGAAGCTTTCTTT. This chain links TRBV6-1 with TRBJ1-1, with a possible D match to TRBD1 (5 bases). The V gene's germline CDR1 is MNHNS and CDR2 SASEGT. The germline V and J ends were trimmed by 0 bases and 8 bases, with 10 bases remaining between them. The CDR3 is made up of 13 amino acids.

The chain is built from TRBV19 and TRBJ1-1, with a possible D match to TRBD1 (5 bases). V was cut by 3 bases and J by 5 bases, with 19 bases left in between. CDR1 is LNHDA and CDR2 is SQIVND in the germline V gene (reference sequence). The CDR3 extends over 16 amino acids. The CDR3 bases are TGTGCCAGTAGTATTGACGCCTCGGGGGGGAGAACTGAAGCTTTCTTT. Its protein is CASSIDASGGRTEAFF.

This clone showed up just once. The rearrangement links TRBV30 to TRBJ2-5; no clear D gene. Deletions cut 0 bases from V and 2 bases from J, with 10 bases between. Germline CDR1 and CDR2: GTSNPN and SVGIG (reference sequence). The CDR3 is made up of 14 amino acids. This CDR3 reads CAWSVLRIQETQYF. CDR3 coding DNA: TGTGCCTGGAGTGTACTGCGGATACAAGAGACCCAGTACTTC.

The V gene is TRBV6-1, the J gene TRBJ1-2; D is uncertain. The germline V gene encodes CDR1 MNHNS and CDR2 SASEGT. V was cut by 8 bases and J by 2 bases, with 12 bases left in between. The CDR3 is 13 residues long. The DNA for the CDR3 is TGTGCCAGCCGTATGGAGGGAAACTATGGCTACACCTTC. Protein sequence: CASRMEGNYGYTF.

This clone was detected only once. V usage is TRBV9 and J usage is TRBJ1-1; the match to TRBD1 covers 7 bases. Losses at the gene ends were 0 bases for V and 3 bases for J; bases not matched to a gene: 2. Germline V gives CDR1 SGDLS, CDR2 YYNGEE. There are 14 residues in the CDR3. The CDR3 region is CASSVGQGDTEAFF. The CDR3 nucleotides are TGTGCCAGCAGCGTAGGACAGGGAGACACTGAAGCTTTCTTT.

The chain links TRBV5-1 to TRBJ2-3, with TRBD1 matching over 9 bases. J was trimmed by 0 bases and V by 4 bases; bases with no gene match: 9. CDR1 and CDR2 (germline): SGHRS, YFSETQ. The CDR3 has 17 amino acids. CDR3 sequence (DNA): TGCGCCAGCAGCCCCTCCCGCGGGACAGGGAGCACAGATACGCAGTATTTT. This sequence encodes CASSPSRGTGSTDTQYF.